Shown below are 13 T cell receptor beta chains from a single sample sequenced in a study of shared clonotypes between healthy human individuals. Profiling relied on immunoSEQ multiplex PCR, and the TCRdb table lists in-frame clones only, not all of them. Among roughly 640,000 clones listed, under 80% were seen once. Material: memory CD4+ T cells sorted from blood. The subset denotes: CD45RA-negative fraction. These receptors all stem from a woman aged 25-40 years in good health.

The V gene is TRBV19, the J gene TRBJ2-2, with D possibly being TRBD2 (6 bases). Germline loops: CDR1 LNHDA, CDR2 SQIVND (reference sequence). The V end lost 4 bases, the J end lost 1 base, and 10 bases lay between the germline ends. This CDR3 region has 15 residues. CDR3 nucleotide sequence: TGTGCCAGTAGTAGGGGTAGCGGGAACACCGGGGAGCTGTTTTTT. Translated: CASSRGSGNTGELFF.

V gene TRBV2 combines with J gene TRBJ2-3, with 7 nucleotides matching TRBD1. Germline CDR1 is SNHLY and CDR2 is FYNNEI. This CDR3 region has 13 residues. J lost 2 bases, V lost 7 bases, and 3 bases had no gene match. CDR3 in DNA: TGTGCCAGCAAGGGGGCTAACACAGATACGCAGTATTTT. Translating gives CASKGANTDTQYF.

The sample holds many counts of this clone. The chain joins TRBV9 to TRBJ1-2; TRBD1 matches 7 bases. The CDR3 consists of 14 residues. Germline V gives CDR1 SGDLS, CDR2 YYNGEE. With 0 bases clipped from V and 4 bases from J, the junction kept 3 bases outside the gene matches. The CDR3 sequence: CASSVGGGGYGYTF. CDR3 DNA sequence: TGTGCCAGCAGCGTAGGAGGGGGCGGCTATGGCTACACCTTC.

The rearrangement joins TRBV7-2 to TRBJ2-5; 9 nucleotides match TRBD2. CDR1 and CDR2 from the germline V gene are SGHTA and FQGNSA. Trimming removed 3 bases from V and 4 bases from J; junction bases left unmatched: 6. The CDR3 consists of 15 residues. In nucleotides, the CDR3 is TGTGCCAGCAGCTTCCCTAGCGGGATGGGAGAGACCCAGTACTTC. This codes for CASSFPSGMGETQYF.

This chain joins TRBV5-1 and TRBJ1-4; D call uncertain. Trimming left V 0 bases short and J 8 bases short, with 17 bases between. The CDR3 has 16 residues. Per the germline V gene, CDR1 is SGHRS and CDR2 is YFSETQ. For the CDR3, the DNA is TGCGCCAGCAGCTTGGGGGCCCCTGGGGAGTTCGAAAAACTGTTTTTT. This translates into CASSLGAPGEFEKLFF.

The J gene is TRBJ1-2, the V gene TRBV28; D is unclear. CDR1 is MDHEN, CDR2 SYDVKM, per germline. The CDR3 has 13 residues. V gave up 10 bases and J gave up 0 bases, with 12 bases separating them. The CDR3 DNA reads TGTGCCACCCTCCGAGGGACTAACTATGGCTACACCTTC. This translates into CATLRGTNYGYTF.

This clone was counted a single time. This chain uses TRBV7-9 with TRBJ2-5; 7 bases line up with TRBD2. Germline trimming cut 4 bases from V and 2 bases from J; bases unmatched to any gene: 4. CDR1 and CDR2 from the germline V gene are SEHNR and FQNEAQ (reference sequence). CDR3 size: 14 residues. CDR3 sequence: CASSSTREQETQYF. CDR3 coding DNA: TGTGCCAGCAGCTCCACGCGGGAGCAAGAGACCCAGTACTTC.

The J gene is TRBJ2-7, the V gene TRBV5-1; 10 nucleotides match TRBD2. The CDR3 runs 13 residues. Germline V gene data show CDR1 as SGHRS and CDR2 as YFSETQ. The trim removed 4 bases at V and 3 bases at J, leaving 1 base unmatched. DNA for the CDR3: TGCGCCAGCAGCACTAGCGGGATCTACGAGCAGTACTTC. Its protein product is CASSTSGIYEQYF.

The V gene is TRBV29-1, the J gene TRBJ1-3, with 7 bases lining up with TRBD1. The V and J ends lost 4 bases and 0 bases, in that order; junction bases with no gene match: 6. The germline CDR1 and CDR2 sequences are SQVTM and ANQGSEA. The CDR3 loop spans 15 amino acids. CDR3 bases: TGCAGCGTTGGACGGGGGACAGCCTCTGGAAACACCATATATTTT. Its protein product is CSVGRGTASGNTIYF. Together with reference TRBV29-1 and TRBJ1-3, the CDR3 gives the full variable domain: SAVISQKPSRDICQRGTSLTIQCQVDSQVTMMFWYRQQPGQSLTLIATANQGSEATYESGFVIDKFPISRPNLTFSTLTVSNMSPEDSSIYLCSVGRGTASGNTIYFGEGSWLTVV.

The chain is built from TRBV2 and TRBJ2-7; 9 bases map to TRBD1. This CDR3 region has 14 residues. J lost 4 bases, V lost 7 bases, and 8 bases had no gene match. From germline, CDR1 is SNHLY and CDR2 FYNNEI. CDR3 amino acids: CASTQAGTGYEQYF. The CDR3 nucleotides are TGTGCCAGCACGCAAGCCGGGACAGGGTACGAGCAGTACTTC. Together with reference TRBV2 and TRBJ2-7, the CDR3 gives the full variable domain: EPEVTQTPSHQVTQMGQEVILRCVPISNHLYFYWYRQILGQKVEFLVSFYNNEISEKSEIFDDQFSVERPDGSNFTLKIRSTKLEDSAMYFCASTQAGTGYEQYFGPGTRLTVT.

The chain combines TRBV7-7 with TRBJ2-1, with TRBD1 matching 7 bases. J was trimmed by 6 bases and V by 5 bases; bases with no gene match: 4. Germline V lookup: CDR1 SSHAT, CDR2 FNYEAQ (reference sequence). This CDR3 is 13 amino acids long. CDR3 sequence (DNA): TGTGCCAGCAGCGGCAACAGGGGCAATGAGCAGTTCTTC. The encoded protein is CASSGNRGNEQFF.

Turning to this clone: This sample also contains other DNA sequences that code for the same CDR3. This chain connects TRBV4-1 to TRBJ2-3, with D unresolved. The CDR3 is 14 residues long. Germline CDR1 and CDR2: MGHRA and YSYEKL. Trimming pared 1 base from V and 0 bases from J, leaving 5 bases between. The CDR3 DNA is TGCGCCAGCAGCCAAGTCGGCAGCACAGATACGCAGTATTTT. It encodes CASSQVGSTDTQYF.

Here the CDR3 reads CASSEYLTSGGRTRLFF. CDR3 DNA sequence: TGTGCCAGCAGTGAATATTTGACTAGCGGGGGTCGAACGAGGCTGTTTTTT. The rearrangement links TRBV25-1 to TRBJ2-2; 12 positions match TRBD2. This CDR3 spans 17 amino acids. Germline V gene data show CDR1 as MGHDK and CDR2 as SYGVNS. Unmatched junction bases numbered 12, after V lost 0 bases and J lost 13 bases. Combining the CDR3 with reference TRBV25-1 and TRBJ2-2 gives the whole variable domain EADIYQTPRYLVIGTGKKITLECSQTMGHDKMYWYQQDPGMELHLIHYSYGVNSTEKGDLSSESTVSRIRTEHFPLTLESARPSHTSQYLCASSEYLTSGGRTRLFFGEGSRLTVL.